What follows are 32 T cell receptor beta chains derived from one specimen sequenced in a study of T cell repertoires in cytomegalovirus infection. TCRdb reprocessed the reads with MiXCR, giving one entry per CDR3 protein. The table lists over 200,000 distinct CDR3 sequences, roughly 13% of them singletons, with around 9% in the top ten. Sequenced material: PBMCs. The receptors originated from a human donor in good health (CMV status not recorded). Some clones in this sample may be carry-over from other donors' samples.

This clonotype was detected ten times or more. This CDR3 is CASSLAPRPHNEQFF. The CDR3 DNA follows: TGTGCCAGCAGCTTAGCCCCCCGACCCCACAATGAGCAGTTCTTC. The chain uses TRBV7-6 and TRBJ2-1; D unclear. There are 15 residues in the CDR3. Trimming took 0 bases from V and 5 from J, leaving 11 bases between them. CDR1 is SGHVS, CDR2 FNYEAQ, per germline.

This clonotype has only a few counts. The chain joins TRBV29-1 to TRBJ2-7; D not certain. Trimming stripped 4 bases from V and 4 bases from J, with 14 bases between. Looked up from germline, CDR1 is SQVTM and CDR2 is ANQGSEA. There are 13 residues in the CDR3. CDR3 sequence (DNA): TGCAGCGTTGTTGGTGAGGAGCCATACGAGCAGTACTTC. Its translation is CSVVGEEPYEQYF.

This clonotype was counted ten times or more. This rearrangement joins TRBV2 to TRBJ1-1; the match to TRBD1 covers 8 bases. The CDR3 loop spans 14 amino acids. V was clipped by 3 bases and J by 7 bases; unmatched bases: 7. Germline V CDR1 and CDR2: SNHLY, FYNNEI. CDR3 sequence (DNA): TGTGCCAGCAGTGAGGACAGGGCATACAGTGAAGCTTTCTTT. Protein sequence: CASSEDRAYSEAFF.

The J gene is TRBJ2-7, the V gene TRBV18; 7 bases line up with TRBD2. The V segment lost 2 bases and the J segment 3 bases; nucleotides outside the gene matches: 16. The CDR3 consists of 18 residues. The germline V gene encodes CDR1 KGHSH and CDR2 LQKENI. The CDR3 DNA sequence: TGTGCCAGCTCACCAACGAAGGCTTTTGGTGGCGGGAGCTACGAGCAGTACTTC. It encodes CASSPTKAFGGGSYEQYF.

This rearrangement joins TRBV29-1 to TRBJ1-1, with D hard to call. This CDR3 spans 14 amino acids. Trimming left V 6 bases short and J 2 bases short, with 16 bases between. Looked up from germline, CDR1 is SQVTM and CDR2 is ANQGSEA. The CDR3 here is CSVKRRAANTEAFF. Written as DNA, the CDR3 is TGCAGCGTGAAGCGGAGGGCCGCAAACACTGAAGCTTTCTTT.

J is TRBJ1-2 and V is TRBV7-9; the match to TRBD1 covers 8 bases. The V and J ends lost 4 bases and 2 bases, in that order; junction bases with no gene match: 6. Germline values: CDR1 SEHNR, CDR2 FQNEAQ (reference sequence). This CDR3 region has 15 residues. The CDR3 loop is CASSWGDRPNYGYTF. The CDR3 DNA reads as TGTGCCAGCAGCTGGGGGGACAGGCCAAACTATGGCTACACCTTC.

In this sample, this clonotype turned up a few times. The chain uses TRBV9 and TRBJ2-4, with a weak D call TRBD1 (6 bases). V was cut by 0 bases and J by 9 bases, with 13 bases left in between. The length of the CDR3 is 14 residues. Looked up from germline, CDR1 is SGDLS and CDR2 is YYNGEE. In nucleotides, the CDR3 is TGTGCCAGCAGCGTAGGCAGGGGTGTTGGCATTCAGTACTTC. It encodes CASSVGRGVGIQYF.

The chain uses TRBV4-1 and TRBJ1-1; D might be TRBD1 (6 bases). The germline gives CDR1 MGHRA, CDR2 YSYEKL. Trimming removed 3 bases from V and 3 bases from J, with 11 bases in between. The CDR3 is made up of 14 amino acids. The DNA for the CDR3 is TGCGCCAGCAGCCAGGGGGGCTTGGACACTGAAGCTTTCTTT. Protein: CASSQGGLDTEAFF.

The CDR3 reads CSVQLTGALNSPLHF. Written as DNA, the CDR3 is TGCAGCGTCCAACTAACAGGGGCGCTGAACTCACCCCTCCACTTT. The rearrangement joins TRBV29-1 to TRBJ1-6; 7 positions match TRBD1. After removal of 6 bases from V and 10 bases from J, the junction contained 15 bases not matched to a gene. Germline V CDR1 and CDR2: SQVTM, ANQGSEA. This CDR3 spans 15 amino acids.

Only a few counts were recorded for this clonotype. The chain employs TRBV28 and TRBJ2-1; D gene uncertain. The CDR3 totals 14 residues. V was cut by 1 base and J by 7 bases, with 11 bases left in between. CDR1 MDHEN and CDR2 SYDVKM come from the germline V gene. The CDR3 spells CASSLLLTGNEQFF. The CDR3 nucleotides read TGTGCCAGCAGTTTATTGTTAACTGGGAATGAGCAGTTCTTC.

CDR3 protein: CASSFLGRLYEQYF. In nucleotides, the CDR3 is TGTGCCAGCAGTTTCCTCGGACGGCTCTACGAGCAGTACTTC. The chain uses TRBV28 and TRBJ2-7; no clear D gene. V lost 3 bases and J lost 3, with 12 bases in between. Germline assignment: CDR1 MDHEN and CDR2 SYDVKM. CDR3 length equals 14 residues. Full variable domain (outside the CDR3, taken from reference TRBV28 and TRBJ2-7): DVKVTQSSRYLVKRTGEKVFLECVQDMDHENMFWYRQDPGLGLRLIYFSYDVKMKEKGDIPEGYSVSREKKERFSLILESASTNQTSMYLCASSFLGRLYEQYFGPGTRLTVT.

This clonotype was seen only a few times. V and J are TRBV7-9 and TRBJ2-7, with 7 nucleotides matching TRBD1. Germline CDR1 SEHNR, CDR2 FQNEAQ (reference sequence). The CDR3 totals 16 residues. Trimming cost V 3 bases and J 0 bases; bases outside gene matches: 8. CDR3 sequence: CASSFGQEVPSYEQYF. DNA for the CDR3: TGTGCCAGCAGCTTCGGACAGGAAGTGCCCTCCTACGAGCAGTACTTC. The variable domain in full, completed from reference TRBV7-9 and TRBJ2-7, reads DTGVSQNPRHKITKRGQNVTFRCDPISEHNRLYWYRQTLGQGPEFLTYFQNEAQLEKSRLLSDRFSAERPKGSFSTLEIQRTEQGDSAMYLCASSFGQEVPSYEQYFGPGTRLTVT.

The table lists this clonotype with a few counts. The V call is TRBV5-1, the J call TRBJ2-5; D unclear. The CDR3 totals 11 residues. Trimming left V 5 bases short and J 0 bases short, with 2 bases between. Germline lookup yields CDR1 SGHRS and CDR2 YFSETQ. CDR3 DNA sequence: TGCGCCAGCAGAGACCAAGAGACCCAGTACTTC. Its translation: CASRDQETQYF.

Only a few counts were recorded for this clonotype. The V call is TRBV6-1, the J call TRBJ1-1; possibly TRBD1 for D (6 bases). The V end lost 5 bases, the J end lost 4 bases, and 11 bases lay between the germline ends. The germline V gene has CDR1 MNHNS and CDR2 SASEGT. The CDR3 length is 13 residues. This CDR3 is CASSRQVSTEAFF. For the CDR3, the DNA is TGTGCCAGCAGTAGACAGGTTAGCACTGAAGCTTTCTTT.

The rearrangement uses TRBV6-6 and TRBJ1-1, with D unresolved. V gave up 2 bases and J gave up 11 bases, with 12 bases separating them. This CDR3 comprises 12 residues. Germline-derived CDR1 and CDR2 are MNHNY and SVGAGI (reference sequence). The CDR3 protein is CASSYELGTAFF. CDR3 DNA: TGTGCCAGCAGTTACGAGTTAGGCACGGCTTTCTTT.

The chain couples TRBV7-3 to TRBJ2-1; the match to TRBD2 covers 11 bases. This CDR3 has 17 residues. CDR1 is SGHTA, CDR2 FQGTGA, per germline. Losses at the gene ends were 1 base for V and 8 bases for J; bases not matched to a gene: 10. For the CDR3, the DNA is TGTGCCAGCAGCTTAATTAGCGGGGGGGCCGGAGTGTATGAGCAGTTCTTC. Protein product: CASSLISGGAGVYEQFF. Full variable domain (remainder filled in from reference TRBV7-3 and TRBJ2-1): GAGVSQTPSNKVTEKGKYVELRCDPISGHTALYWYRQSLGQGPEFLIYFQGTGAADDSGLPNDRFFAVRPEGSVSTLKIQRTERGDSAVYLCASSLISGGAGVYEQFFGPGTRLTVL.

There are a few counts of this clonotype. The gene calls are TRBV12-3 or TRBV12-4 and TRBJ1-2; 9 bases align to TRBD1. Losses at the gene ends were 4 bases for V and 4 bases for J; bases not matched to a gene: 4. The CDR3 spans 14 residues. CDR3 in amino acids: CASSSGTGIYGYTF. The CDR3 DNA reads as TGTGCCAGCAGTTCCGGGACAGGGATCTATGGCTACACCTTC.

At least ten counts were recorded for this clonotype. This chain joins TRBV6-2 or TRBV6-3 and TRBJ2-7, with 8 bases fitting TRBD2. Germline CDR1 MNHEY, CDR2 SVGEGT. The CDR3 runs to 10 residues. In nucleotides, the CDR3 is TGTGCTAGCGGGATCTACGAGCAGTACTTC. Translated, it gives CASGIYEQYF.

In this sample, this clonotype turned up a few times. As DNA, the CDR3 is TGTGCCAGCAGCCCAGGTGGAAATACGCAGTATTTT. Its translation: CASSPGGNTQYF. V and J are TRBV7-3 and TRBJ2-3; no clear D gene. The CDR3 is 12 amino acids. Germline CDR1 SGHTA, CDR2 FQGTGA. Trimming removed 5 bases from V and 7 bases from J, with 10 bases in between.

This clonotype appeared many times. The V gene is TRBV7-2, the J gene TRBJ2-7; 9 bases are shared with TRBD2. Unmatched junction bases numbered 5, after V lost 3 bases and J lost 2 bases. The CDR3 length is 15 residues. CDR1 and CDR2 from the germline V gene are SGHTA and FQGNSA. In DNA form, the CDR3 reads TGTGCCAGCAGCTTGCGGGGGGGCTCAGCCTACGAGCAGTACTTC. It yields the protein CASSLRGGSAYEQYF.

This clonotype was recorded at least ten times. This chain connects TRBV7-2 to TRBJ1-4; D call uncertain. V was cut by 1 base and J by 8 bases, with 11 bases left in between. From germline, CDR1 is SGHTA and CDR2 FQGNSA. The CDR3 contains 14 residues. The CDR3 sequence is CASSLDGPGEKLFF. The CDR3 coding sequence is TGTGCCAGCAGCTTAGACGGGCCGGGGGAAAAACTGTTTTTT.

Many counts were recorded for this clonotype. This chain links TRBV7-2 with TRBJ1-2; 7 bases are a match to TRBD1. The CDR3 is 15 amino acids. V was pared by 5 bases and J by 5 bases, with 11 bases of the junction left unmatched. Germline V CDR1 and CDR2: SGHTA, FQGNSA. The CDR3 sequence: CASSTTGTVSYGYTF. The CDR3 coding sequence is TGTGCCAGCAGCACAACCGGGACAGTGAGTTATGGCTACACCTTC.

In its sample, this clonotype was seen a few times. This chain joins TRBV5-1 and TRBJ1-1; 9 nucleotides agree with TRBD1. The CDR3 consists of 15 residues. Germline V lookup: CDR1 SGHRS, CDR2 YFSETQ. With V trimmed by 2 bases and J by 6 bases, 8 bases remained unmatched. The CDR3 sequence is CASSFGGQGRSEAFF. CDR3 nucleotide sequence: TGCGCCAGCAGCTTTGGGGGACAGGGTCGTTCTGAAGCTTTCTTT.

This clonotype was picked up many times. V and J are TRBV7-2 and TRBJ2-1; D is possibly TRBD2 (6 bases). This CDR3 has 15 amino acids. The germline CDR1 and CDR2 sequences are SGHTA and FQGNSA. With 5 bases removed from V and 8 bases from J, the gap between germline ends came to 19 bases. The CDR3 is CASSPGGMAWHEQFF. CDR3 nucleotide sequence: TGTGCCAGCAGCCCCGGGGGTATGGCTTGGCATGAGCAGTTCTTC. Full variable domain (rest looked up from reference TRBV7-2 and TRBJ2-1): GAGVSQSPSNKVTEKGKDVELRCDPISGHTALYWYRQSLGQGLEFLIYFQGNSAPDKSGLPSDRFSAERTGGSVSTLTIQRTQQEDSAVYLCASSPGGMAWHEQFFGPGTRLTVL.

The CDR3 coding sequence is TGCAGCGTGGCCGGGAACCAAGAGACCCAGTACTTC. It specifies CSVAGNQETQYF. The chain has TRBV29-1 and TRBJ2-5, with D possibly matching TRBD2 (5 bases). CDR1 is SQVTM and CDR2 is ANQGSEA in the germline V gene. This CDR3 region has 12 residues. With 6 bases removed from V and 0 bases from J, the gap between germline ends came to 8 bases.

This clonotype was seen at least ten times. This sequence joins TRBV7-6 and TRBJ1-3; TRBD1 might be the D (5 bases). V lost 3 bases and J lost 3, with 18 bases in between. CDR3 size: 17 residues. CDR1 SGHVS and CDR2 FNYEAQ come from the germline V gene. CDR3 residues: CASSLRDRAGFGNTIYF. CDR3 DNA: TGTGCCAGCAGCTTGAGAGACCGAGCAGGGTTTGGAAACACCATATATTTT. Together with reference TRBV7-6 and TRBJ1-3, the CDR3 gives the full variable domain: GAGVSQSPRYKVTKRGQDVALRCDPISGHVSLYWYRQALGQGPEFLTYFNYEAQQDKSGLPNDRFSAERPEGSISTLTIQRTEQRDSAMYRCASSLRDRAGFGNTIYFGEGSWLTVV.

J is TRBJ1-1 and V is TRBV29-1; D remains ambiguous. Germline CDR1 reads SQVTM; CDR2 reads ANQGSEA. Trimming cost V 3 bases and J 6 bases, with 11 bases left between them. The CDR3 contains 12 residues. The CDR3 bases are TGCAGCGTTGATTTAAGTGATGCTGAAGCTTTCTTT. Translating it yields CSVDLSDAEAFF.

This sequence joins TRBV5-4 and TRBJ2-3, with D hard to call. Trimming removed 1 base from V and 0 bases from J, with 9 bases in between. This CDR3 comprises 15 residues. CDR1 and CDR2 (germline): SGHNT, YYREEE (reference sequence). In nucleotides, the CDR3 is TGTGCCAGCAGCTTGCAGGACGGCAGCACAGATACGCAGTATTTT. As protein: CASSLQDGSTDTQYF.

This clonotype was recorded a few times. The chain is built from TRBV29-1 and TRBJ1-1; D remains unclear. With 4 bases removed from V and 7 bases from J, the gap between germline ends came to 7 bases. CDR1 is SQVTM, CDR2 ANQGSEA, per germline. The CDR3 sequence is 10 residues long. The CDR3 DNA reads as TGCAGCGTTGTCACATATGAAGCTTTCTTT. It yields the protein CSVVTYEAFF.

The CDR3 loop reads CSARDLGGLYGYTF. CDR3 DNA sequence: TGCAGTGCTAGAGATCTAGGCGGTCTCTATGGCTACACCTTC. The V and J genes are TRBV20-1 and TRBJ1-2; unclear D gene. Germline V gives CDR1 DFQATT, CDR2 SNEGSKA (reference sequence). The V and J ends lost 0 bases and 4 bases respectively, with 12 bases between them. CDR3 length: 14 amino acids.

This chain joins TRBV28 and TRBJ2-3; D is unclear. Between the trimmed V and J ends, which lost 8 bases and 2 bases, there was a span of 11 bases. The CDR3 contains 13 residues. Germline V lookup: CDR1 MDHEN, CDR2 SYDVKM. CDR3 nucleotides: TGTGCCAGCCTTCGGTTCGCCACAGATACGCAGTATTTT. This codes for CASLRFATDTQYF.

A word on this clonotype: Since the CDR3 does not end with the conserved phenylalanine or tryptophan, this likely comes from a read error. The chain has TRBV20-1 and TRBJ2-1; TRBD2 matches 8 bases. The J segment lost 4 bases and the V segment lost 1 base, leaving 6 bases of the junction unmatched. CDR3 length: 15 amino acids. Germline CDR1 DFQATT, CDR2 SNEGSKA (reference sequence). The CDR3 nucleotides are TGCAGTGCTAGAGGGGGACTAGGAACTTACAATGAGCAGTTCTTA. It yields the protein CSARGGLGTYNEQFL.